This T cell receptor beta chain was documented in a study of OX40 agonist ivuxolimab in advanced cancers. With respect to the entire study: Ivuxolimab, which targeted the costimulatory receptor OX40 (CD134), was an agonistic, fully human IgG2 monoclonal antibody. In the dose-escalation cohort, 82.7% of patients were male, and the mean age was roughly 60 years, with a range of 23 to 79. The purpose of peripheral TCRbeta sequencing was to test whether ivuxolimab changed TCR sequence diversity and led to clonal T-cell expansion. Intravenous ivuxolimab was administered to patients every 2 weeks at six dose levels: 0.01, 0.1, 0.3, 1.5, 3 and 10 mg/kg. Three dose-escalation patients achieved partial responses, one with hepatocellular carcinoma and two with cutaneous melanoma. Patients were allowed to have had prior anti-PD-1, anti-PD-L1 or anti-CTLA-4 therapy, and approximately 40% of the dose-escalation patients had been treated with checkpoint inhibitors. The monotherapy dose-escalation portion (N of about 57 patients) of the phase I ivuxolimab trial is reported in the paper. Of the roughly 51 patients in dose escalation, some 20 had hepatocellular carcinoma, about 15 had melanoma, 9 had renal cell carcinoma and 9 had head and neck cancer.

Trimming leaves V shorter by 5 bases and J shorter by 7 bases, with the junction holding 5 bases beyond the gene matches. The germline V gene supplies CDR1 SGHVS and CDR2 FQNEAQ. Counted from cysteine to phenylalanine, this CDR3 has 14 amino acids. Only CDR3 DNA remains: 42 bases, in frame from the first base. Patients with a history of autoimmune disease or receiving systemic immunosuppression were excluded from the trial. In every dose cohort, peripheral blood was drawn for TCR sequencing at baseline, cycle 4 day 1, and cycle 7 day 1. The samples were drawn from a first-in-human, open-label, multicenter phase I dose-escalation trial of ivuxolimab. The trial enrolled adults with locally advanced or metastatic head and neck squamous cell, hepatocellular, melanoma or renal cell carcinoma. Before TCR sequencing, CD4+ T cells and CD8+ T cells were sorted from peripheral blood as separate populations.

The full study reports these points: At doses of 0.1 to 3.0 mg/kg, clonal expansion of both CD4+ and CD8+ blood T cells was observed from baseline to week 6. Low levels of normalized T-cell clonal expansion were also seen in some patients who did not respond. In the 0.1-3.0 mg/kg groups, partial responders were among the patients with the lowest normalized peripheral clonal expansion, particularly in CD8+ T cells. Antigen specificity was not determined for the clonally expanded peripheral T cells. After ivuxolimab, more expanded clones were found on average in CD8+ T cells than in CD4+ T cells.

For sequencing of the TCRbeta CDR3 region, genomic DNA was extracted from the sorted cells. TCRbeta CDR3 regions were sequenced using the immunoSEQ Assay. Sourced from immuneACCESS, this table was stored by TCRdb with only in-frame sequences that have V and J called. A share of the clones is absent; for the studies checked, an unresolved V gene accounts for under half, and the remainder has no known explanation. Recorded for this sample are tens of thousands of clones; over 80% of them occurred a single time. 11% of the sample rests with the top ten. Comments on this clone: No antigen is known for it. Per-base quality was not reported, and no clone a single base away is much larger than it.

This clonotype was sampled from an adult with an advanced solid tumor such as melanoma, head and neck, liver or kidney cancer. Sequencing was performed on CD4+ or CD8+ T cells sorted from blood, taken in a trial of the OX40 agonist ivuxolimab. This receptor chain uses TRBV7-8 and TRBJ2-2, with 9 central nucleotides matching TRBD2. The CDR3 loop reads CASSPSGMSGELFF. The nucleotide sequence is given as TGTGCCAGCAGCCCTAGCGGGATGAGCGGGGAGCTGTTTTTT.